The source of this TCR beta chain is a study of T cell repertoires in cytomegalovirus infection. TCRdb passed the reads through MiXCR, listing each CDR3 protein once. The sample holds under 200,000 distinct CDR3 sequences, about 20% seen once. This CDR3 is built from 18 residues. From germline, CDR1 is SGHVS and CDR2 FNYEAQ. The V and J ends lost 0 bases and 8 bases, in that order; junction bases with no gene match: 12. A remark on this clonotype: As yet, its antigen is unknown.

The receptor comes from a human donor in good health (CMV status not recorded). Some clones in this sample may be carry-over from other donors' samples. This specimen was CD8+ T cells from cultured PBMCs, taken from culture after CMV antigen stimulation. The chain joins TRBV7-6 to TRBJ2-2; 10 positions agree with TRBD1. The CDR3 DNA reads TGTGCCAGCAGCTTAGCCCCGACAGGGGGCCGTAGAAAAGGGGAGCTGTTTTTT. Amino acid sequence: CASSLAPTGGRRKGELFF. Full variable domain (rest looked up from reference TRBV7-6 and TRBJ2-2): GAGVSQSPRYKVTKRGQDVALRCDPISGHVSLYWYRQALGQGPEFLTYFNYEAQQDKSGLPNDRFSAERPEGSISTLTIQRTEQRDSAMYRCASSLAPTGGRRKGELFFGEGSRLTVL.